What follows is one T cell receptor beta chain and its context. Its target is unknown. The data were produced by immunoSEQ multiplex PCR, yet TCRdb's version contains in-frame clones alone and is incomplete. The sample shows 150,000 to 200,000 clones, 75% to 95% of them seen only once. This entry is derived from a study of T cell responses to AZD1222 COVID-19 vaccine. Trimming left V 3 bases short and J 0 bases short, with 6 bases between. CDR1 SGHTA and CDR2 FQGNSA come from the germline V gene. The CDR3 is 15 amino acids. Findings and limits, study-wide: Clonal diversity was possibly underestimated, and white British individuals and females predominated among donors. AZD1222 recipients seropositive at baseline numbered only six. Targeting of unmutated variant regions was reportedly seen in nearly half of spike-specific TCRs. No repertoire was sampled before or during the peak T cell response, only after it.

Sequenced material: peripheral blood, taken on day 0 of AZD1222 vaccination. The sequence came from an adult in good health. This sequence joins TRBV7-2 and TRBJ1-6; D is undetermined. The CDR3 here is CASSLDSSYNSPLHF. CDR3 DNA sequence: TGTGCCAGCAGCTTGGACTCCTCCTATAATTCACCCCTCCACTTT.